These T cell receptor beta chains were read from a single sample in a study of OX40 agonist ivuxolimab in advanced cancers. Assay used: immunoSEQ multiplex PCR; TCRdb lists only in-frame clones, some missing. The sample gives under 20,000 clones, 70% to 90% of which show up once; about an eighth is in the top ten. The sample in question was CD4+ or CD8+ T cells sorted from blood, obtained in a trial of the OX40 agonist ivuxolimab. These receptor sequences come from an adult with an advanced solid tumor such as melanoma, head and neck, liver or kidney cancer. Both conserved end residues are part of each CDR3. D genes are given only for firm matches. Not every row has a clone size; where given, it reads once, few, many or a size class.

TRBV7-9	.	TRBJ1-2	.	TGTGCCAGCGTTACAGGGAATGGCTACACCTTC	CASVTGNGYTF
TRBV11-2	.	TRBJ2-5	TRBD1	TGTGCCAGCAGCCCGCCGGTAGGGGGCGCGGAAGAGACCCAGTACTTC	CASSPPVGGAEETQYF
TRBV6-1	.	TRBJ1-1	.	TGTGCCAGCAGTGAATTGGCTGGGAGAGACACTGAAGCTTTCTTT	CASSELAGRDTEAFF
TRBV7-8	.	TRBJ2-1	.	TGTGCCAGCAGCTTGGAGTACAATTGGGATGAGCAGTTCTTC	CASSLEYNWDEQFF
TRBV13	.	TRBJ2-3	.	TGTGCCAGCAGCTTAGGTTCTAGCACAGATACGCAGTATTTT	CASSLGSSTDTQYF
TRBV6-4	.	TRBJ2-2	TRBD1	TGTGCCAGCAGCCCCGGACAGGGGGGCACCGGGGAGCTGTTTTTT	CASSPGQGGTGELFF
TRBV13	.	TRBJ1-1	.	TGTGCCAGCAGCCTTGGACCGAACACTGAAGCTTTCTTT	CASSLGPNTEAFF
TRBV30	.	TRBJ2-6	.	TGTGCCTGGAGTGGGCCCGGGGCGACTGGGGCCAACGTCCTGACTTTC	CAWSGPGATGANVLTF
TRBV5-5	.	TRBJ1-1	.	TGTGCCAGCAGCCCTAGGGGAACGAACACTGAAGCTTTCTTT	CASSPRGTNTEAFF
TRBV4-2	.	TRBJ2-7	.	TGTGCCAGCAGCCAAGAGACAGAGTACGAGCAGTACTTC	CASSQETEYEQYF
TRBV30	.	TRBJ1-1	.	TGTGCCTGGAAGACATGGGAGGGCACTGAAGCTTTCTTT	CAWKTWEGTEAFF
TRBV10-1	few	TRBJ2-7	.	TGCGCCAGTTTAGGACGGGTCTCCTACGAGCAGTACTTC	CASLGRVSYEQYF
TRBV4-2	once	TRBJ2-7	.	TGTGCCAGCAGCCAATATGGTCCAGGGGCAGCACTTGGCGAGCAGTACTTC	CASSQYGPGAALGEQYF
TRBV7-9	.	TRBJ1-5	.	TGTGCCAGCAGCCCGGGGTCTAGCGGGCAGCCCCAGCATTTT	CASSPGSSGQPQHF
TRBV7-9	.	TRBJ2-2	.	TGTGCCAGCAGCCAGGTGCCCGGCGAAAAGCTGTTTTTT	CASSQVPGEKLFF
TRBV27	.	TRBJ1-2	.	TGTGCCAGCAGTTTATGGGGGACGGCTAACTATGGCTACACCTTC	CASSLWGTANYGYTF
TRBV6-1	.	TRBJ2-7	.	TGTGCCAGCAGTGAAATGTACGAGCAGTACTTC	CASSEMYEQYF
TRBV15	.	TRBJ2-1	TRBD1	TGTGCCACCAGCAGACCCCCTGGACAGGGGGCGCGTGAGCAGTTCTTC	CATSRPPGQGAREQFF
TRBV2	few	TRBJ2-7	TRBD1	TGTGCCAGCACGTCGTCCGGGACAGGGTCCTACGAGCAGTACTTC	CASTSSGTGSYEQYF
TRBV28	.	TRBJ2-1	.	TGTGCCAGCAGTTTAAATCCAGGCAATGAGCAGTTCTTC	CASSLNPGNEQFF
TRBV5-1	.	TRBJ2-1	TRBD2	TGCGCCAGCAGCTGGCTCGGGGGGGATGAGCAGTTCTTC	CASSWLGGDEQFF
TRBV19	.	TRBJ1-2	.	TGTGCCAGTAGTTCCTATGACCGGCCGGATGGCTACACCTTC	CASSSYDRPDGYTF
TRBV4-1	medium-sized	TRBJ2-1	TRBD2	TGCGCCAGCAGCCAAGAGGGACTACACTACAATGAGCAGTTCTTC	CASSQEGLHYNEQFF
TRBV11-2	.	TRBJ2-7	TRBD1	TGTGCCAGCAGCCTGACAGGGGCCGAACTCTCCTACGAGCAGTACTTC	CASSLTGAELSYEQYF
TRBV25-1	.	TRBJ2-6	.	TGTGCCAGCAGTGACACCTCTGGGGCCAACGTCCTGACTTTC	CASSDTSGANVLTF
TRBV5-1	.	TRBJ2-2	.	TGCGCCAGCAGCCCGGGGGTCGGGCAGGTCAAGGTCCCCGGGGAGCTGTTTTTT	CASSPGVGQVKVPGELFF
TRBV27	once	TRBJ2-2	.	TGTGCCAGCAGTTTAATAATCACCGGGGAGCTGTTTTTT	CASSLIITGELFF
TRBV9	.	TRBJ2-3	TRBD2	TGTGCCAGCAGCGTTAGCGGGAGCCCCACAGATACGCAGTATTTT	CASSVSGSPTDTQYF
TRBV21-1	.	TRBJ2-7	.	TGTGCCAGCAGCACTAGCGGGAGGGCCTACGAGCAGTACTTC	CASSTSGRAYEQYF
TRBV27	.	TRBJ2-7	TRBD2	TGTGCCAGCAGTTTAACGGGAGGGCCGGGTTACGAGCAGTACTTC	CASSLTGGPGYEQYF
TRBV7-6	.	TRBJ1-4	.	TGTGCCAGCAGTTCGGGACCCCTTTGGAAAGAAAAACTGTTTTTT	CASSSGPLWKEKLFF
TRBV25-1	.	TRBJ1-5	.	TGTGCCAGCAGGGAAGACGGGGGTAATCAGCCCCAGCATTTT	CASREDGGNQPQHF
TRBV5-1	once	TRBJ1-2	.	TGCGCCAGCAGCTTGGATTGGACGCCGGGCGATGGCTACACCTTC	CASSLDWTPGDGYTF
TRBV5-6	.	TRBJ2-3	TRBD2	TGTGCCAGCAGCTTCGGGACTAGTTCCGAAACTTCGGATACGCAGTATTTT	CASSFGTSSETSDTQYF
TRBV27	.	TRBJ2-7	TRBD1	TGTGCCAGCAGTTTATCGGCAGGGGGATCCTACGAGCAGTACTTC	CASSLSAGGSYEQYF
TRBV27	.	TRBJ1-4	.	TGTGCCAGCAAACAGATCCGAAATGAAAAACTGTTTTTT	CASKQIRNEKLFF
TRBV9	once	TRBJ2-2	.	TGTGCCAGCAGCGAGCCCCAGGCGGATGGGGGTACCGGGGAGCTGTTTTTT	CASSEPQADGGTGELFF
TRBV5-6	.	TRBJ1-1	.	TGTGCCAGCAGCGAATACCCGGGGCCCACTGAAGCTTTCTTT	CASSEYPGPTEAFF
TRBV27	medium-sized	TRBJ2-7	.	TGTGCCAGCAGTTTGGGGCCCGAGGGGGAGCAGTACTTC	CASSLGPEGEQYF
TRBV5-8	.	TRBJ2-3	TRBD2	TGTGCCAGCAGCCCTGGGACTAGCGGACGCACAGATACGCAGTATTTT	CASSPGTSGRTDTQYF
TRBV27	.	TRBJ2-3	TRBD2	TGTGCCAGCAGTGGACTAGGCGGGGGGCCGATAGATACGCAGTATTTT	CASSGLGGGPIDTQYF
TRBV5-1	.	TRBJ1-2	.	TGCGCCAGCAGCTTTGAGGACGGACACTATGGCTACACCTTC	CASSFEDGHYGYTF
TRBV27	once	TRBJ1-3	.	TGTGCCAGCAGTTTTGCGGGAGGGCTAGGGAACACCATATATTTT	CASSFAGGLGNTIYF
TRBV2	.	TRBJ2-7	TRBD2	TGTGCCAGGGGGCTAGCGGGACCCTACGAGCAGTACTTC	CARGLAGPYEQYF
TRBV7-9	.	TRBJ1-6	.	TGTGCCAGCAGCTTACAGGGCGCAGTGGCTAATTCACCCCTCCACTTT	CASSLQGAVANSPLHF
TRBV7-8	.	TRBJ2-7	TRBD2	TGTGCCAGCAGCTTCCTACTAGCGGGAGGACCCTACGAGCAGTACTTC	CASSFLLAGGPYEQYF
TRBV5-5	.	TRBJ1-4	.	TGTGCCAGCAGCTTTAGGGCGGCTAATGAAAAACTGTTTTTT	CASSFRAANEKLFF